One sample yielded the 29 T cell receptor beta chains listed below, sequenced in a study of CD8 T cells in ankylosing spondylitis. General study points: What appeared characteristic of ankylosing spondylitis blood was a TCR beta motif of 7 or 8 highly homologous variants.

One entry per CDR3 protein, called by TCRdb with MiXCR from the 5' RACE reads. The sample has a few hundred thousand distinct CDR3 sequences; roughly a sixth are singletons. These receptors are not linked to any known antigen. The material sequenced was blood, either unsorted or a sorted T cell fraction (not recorded which). These receptors all come from a male donor with ankylosing spondylitis.

The table lists this clonotype with a few counts. The J gene is TRBJ2-3, the V gene TRBV3-1; D is tentatively TRBD1 or TRBD2 (6 bases each). Germline assignment: CDR1 LGHDT and CDR2 YNNKEL (reference sequence). CDR3 length equals 16 residues. The V and J ends lost 4 bases and 1 base respectively, with 15 bases between them. CDR3 sequence reads: CASSLLVGGRTDTQYF. CDR3 DNA: TGTGCCAGCAGCCTCCTGGTGGGGGGCCGCACAGATACGCAGTATTTT.

This chain links TRBV6-5 with TRBJ1-1; no firm D call. The germline V gene encodes CDR1 MNHEY and CDR2 SVGAGI. This CDR3 contains 13 residues. V lost 1 base, J lost 2 bases, and 5 bases lay in between. The CDR3 reads CASSYFLNTEAFF. In DNA, the CDR3 is TGTGCCAGCAGTTACTTTTTAAACACTGAAGCTTTCTTT.

V gene TRBV20-1 combines with J gene TRBJ2-2, with D possibly being TRBD2 (5 bases). This CDR3 has 14 residues. Germline V gene lookup returns CDR1 DFQATT and CDR2 SNEGSKA (reference sequence). V shed 3 bases and J shed 6 bases, with 14 bases lying between them. The CDR3 loop reads CSASPLRESGELFF. As DNA, the CDR3 is TGCAGTGCTAGCCCCCTAAGGGAGTCCGGGGAGCTGTTTTTT.

This clonotype was detected only a few times. The chain combines TRBV12-3 or TRBV12-4 with TRBJ1-5; D possibly corresponds to TRBD1 (6 bases). V lost 4 bases and J lost 1, with 17 bases in between. The CDR3 is made up of 17 amino acids. The CDR3 DNA follows: TGTGCCAGCAGTTCCTGGAGGGGGGCCGGGAGCAATCAGCCCCAGCATTTT. Translation gives CASSSWRGAGSNQPQHF.

CDR3: CASSLGIRLVNSYEQYF. CDR3 in DNA: TGTGCCAGCAGCTTAGGGATCAGGCTAGTAAACTCCTACGAGCAGTACTTC. The chain employs TRBV7-2 and TRBJ2-7; D unclear. The CDR3 contains 17 residues. V was shortened by 1 base and J by 0 bases, with 16 bases between the two germline ends. The V gene's germline CDR1 is SGHTA and CDR2 FQGNSA.

At least ten counts were recorded for this clonotype. This rearrangement joins TRBV4-2 to TRBJ2-7; perhaps TRBD1 as D (5 bases). CDR1 and CDR2 (germline): LGHNA, YNFKEQ. The V end lost 0 bases, the J end lost 6 bases, and 15 bases lay between the germline ends. The CDR3 is 15 residues long. The CDR3 DNA reads TGTGCCAGCAGCCAAGAGAGGAGCAGGGTCGGCGAGCAGTACTTC. As protein: CASSQERSRVGEQYF.

This clonotype turned up a few times. This chain links TRBV5-8 with TRBJ2-2; D is unclear. Germline loops: CDR1 SGHTS, CDR2 YDEGEE. CDR3 length equals 15 residues. V was trimmed by 2 bases and J by 6 bases, leaving 14 bases between them. As DNA, the CDR3 is TGTGCCAGCAGCTTCGCCGTTAAGAATGCCGGGGAGCTGTTTTTT. Its protein is CASSFAVKNAGELFF. The full variable domain, completed using reference TRBV5-8 and TRBJ2-2, is EAGVTQSPTHLIKTRGQQATLRCSPISGHTSVYWYQQALGLGLQFLLWYDEGEERNRGNFPPRFSGRQFPNYSSELNVNALELEDSALYLCASSFAVKNAGELFFGEGSRLTVL.

This chain links TRBV9 with TRBJ2-7; tentative D call: TRBD1 (5 bases). Germline CDR1 reads SGDLS; CDR2 reads YYNGEE. The ends were cut back, 4 bases at V and 6 bases at J, with 14 bases in the middle. The CDR3 covers 13 residues. CDR3 sequence: CASSLGRVSEQYF. CDR3 DNA sequence: TGTGCCAGCAGCCTCGGCAGGGTCTCCGAGCAGTACTTC.

This clonotype appeared once. This chain links TRBV7-3 with TRBJ2-1, with 8 bases matching TRBD2. Unmatched junction bases numbered 6, after V lost 5 bases and J lost 9 bases. Germline-derived CDR1 and CDR2 are SGHTA and FQGTGA. The CDR3 covers 13 residues. DNA of the CDR3: TGTGCCAGCAGCCCCACGGGGGGGGCTGAGCAGTTCTTC. This encodes CASSPTGGAEQFF.

The chain has TRBV11-1 and TRBJ2-2, with D possibly matching TRBD1 (5 bases). Trimming cost V 3 bases and J 7 bases, with 27 bases left between them. Germline assignment: CDR1 SGHAT and CDR2 FQDESV (reference sequence). The CDR3 runs to 19 residues. The CDR3 loop reads CASSFQTLGLVDLGGELFF. The CDR3 DNA is TGTGCCAGCAGCTTTCAAACCTTGGGGCTAGTCGATCTTGGCGGGGAGCTGTTTTTT.

This clonotype was counted at least ten times. The chain's CDR3 is CASSRVQWAMYQPQHF. DNA of the CDR3: TGTGCCAGCAGCCGTGTCCAGTGGGCGATGTATCAGCCCCAGCATTTT. The rearrangement links TRBV6-2 or TRBV6-3 to TRBJ1-5; D not resolved. CDR3 length: 16 amino acids. The ends were cut back, 6 bases at V and 5 bases at J, with 20 bases in the middle. In germline, CDR1 is MNHEY, CDR2 SVGEGT.

This chain links TRBV28 with TRBJ2-7; the D is unclear. The V and J ends lost 5 bases and 6 bases respectively, with 8 bases between them. In germline, CDR1 is MDHEN, CDR2 SYDVKM. This CDR3 region has 11 residues. This chain's CDR3 is CASSARGEQYF. CDR3 nucleotides: TGTGCCAGCAGTGCCCGAGGCGAGCAGTACTTC.

J is TRBJ2-1 and V is TRBV5-1; tentative D call: TRBD2 (5 bases). The CDR3 extends over 15 amino acids. The V end lost 4 bases, the J end lost 4 bases, and 15 bases lay between the germline ends. CDR1 is SGHRS, CDR2 YFSETQ, per germline. For the CDR3, the DNA is TGCGCCAGCAGCCGGACGGGAATACGATACAATGAGCAGTTCTTC. It encodes CASSRTGIRYNEQFF.

The table lists this clonotype with many counts. The chain is built from TRBV30 and TRBJ1-1, with D possibly being TRBD1 (5 bases). CDR1 and CDR2 (germline): GTSNPN, SVGIG (reference sequence). The V gene lost 2 bases and the J gene lost 8 bases, with 9 bases spanning the gap. This CDR3 is 11 amino acids long. The DNA for the CDR3 is TGTGCCTGGAGTTGGGAGGGGGAAGCTTTCTTT. Translation gives CAWSWEGEAFF.

This clonotype occurred a few times. The gene calls are TRBV2 and TRBJ1-5, with 8 positions matching TRBD1. The CDR3 covers 15 residues. The germline CDR1 and CDR2 sequences are SNHLY and FYNNEI. V lost 2 bases and J lost 6; bases outside the gene matches: 6. Here the CDR3 reads CASSERQTGVQPQHF. The CDR3 coding sequence is TGTGCCAGCAGTGAAAGACAGACAGGGGTTCAGCCCCAGCATTTT.

This clonotype was counted only a few times. This chain joins TRBV6-5 and TRBJ1-1; D gene ambiguous. This CDR3 is built from 17 residues. From germline, CDR1 is MNHEY and CDR2 SVGAGI. V lost 0 bases and J lost 2, with 16 bases in between. The CDR3 DNA sequence: TGTGCCAGCAGTTACTCGAAAGACGTTGCAGCCAACACTGAAGCTTTCTTT. This encodes CASSYSKDVAANTEAFF.

This clonotype was counted only a few times. This rearrangement joins TRBV9 to TRBJ2-7; no clear D. The CDR3 sequence is 14 residues long. CDR1 and CDR2 (germline): SGDLS, YYNGEE. V was trimmed by 2 bases and J by 2 bases, leaving 11 bases between them. This CDR3 reads CASSVDQVAYEQYF. CDR3 bases: TGTGCCAGCAGCGTTGACCAGGTCGCCTACGAGCAGTACTTC.

This clonotype was seen a few times. The V and J genes are TRBV12-3 or TRBV12-4 and TRBJ1-3; 7 bases agree with TRBD1. The CDR3 covers 16 residues. Trimming took 6 bases from V and 1 from J; bases not matched to a gene: 9. The CDR3 DNA sequence: TGTGCCAGCAGGGGGGGGGGACAGCCTTCTGGAAACACCATATATTTT. Translated: CASRGGGQPSGNTIYF.

The chain uses TRBV12-3 or TRBV12-4 and TRBJ2-2; TRBD2 matches at 12 bases. The CDR3 is 16 amino acids. V gave up 4 bases and J gave up 7 bases; unmatched junction bases: 7. Here the CDR3 DNA reads TGTGCCAGCAGTTCATCTAGCGGGGGGGCCGGCGGGGAGCTGTTTTTT. Amino acid sequence: CASSSSSGGAGGELFF.

A few counts support this clonotype. The chain is built from TRBV3-1 and TRBJ2-2, with 7 bases aligning to TRBD1. The CDR3 runs 15 residues. The germline V gene has CDR1 LGHDT and CDR2 YNNKEL (reference sequence). Trimming at V came to 2 bases and at J to 3 bases, leaving 3 bases not matched to a gene. The CDR3 region has the DNA TGTGCCAGCAGCCAAAAGACAGGGTACACCGGGGAGCTGTTTTTT. Translated: CASSQKTGYTGELFF.

This clonotype has more than one count but fewer than ten. This chain joins TRBV5-1 and TRBJ1-2; 8 nucleotides line up with TRBD1. Trimming took 2 bases from V and 6 from J; bases not matched to a gene: 9. CDR3 size: 15 residues. Germline V gene sequence: CDR1 SGHRS, CDR2 YFSETQ. The CDR3 loop reads CASSLDSPGQDGYTF. CDR3 sequence (DNA): TGCGCCAGCAGCTTAGACTCTCCGGGACAGGATGGCTACACCTTC.

The rearrangement joins TRBV6-6 to TRBJ1-6; tentative D call: TRBD1 (5 bases). The CDR3 totals 13 residues. Trimming stripped 7 bases from V and 7 bases from J, with 11 bases between. Germline V lookup: CDR1 MNHNY, CDR2 SVGAGI (reference sequence). DNA of the CDR3: TGTGCCAGCACCGACAGTCGGAATTCACCCCTCCACTTT. Its translation is CASTDSRNSPLHF.

This clonotype showed up just a few times. This sequence joins TRBV29-1 and TRBJ2-7; 11 bases map to TRBD2. V dropped 3 bases and J dropped 7; count of bases not matched to a gene: 2. The CDR3 has 12 residues. In germline, CDR1 is SQVTM, CDR2 ANQGSEA. The CDR3 DNA is TGCAGCGTTGAGTTAGCGGGAGGGGAGCAGTACTTC. Protein sequence: CSVELAGGEQYF.

The chain uses TRBV10-2 and TRBJ2-7, with D hard to call. The V gene lost 6 bases and the J gene lost 4 bases, with 16 bases spanning the gap. This CDR3 contains 14 residues. Germline assignment: CDR1 WSHSY and CDR2 SAAADI. CDR3 residues: CASSGPITNYEQYF. CDR3 DNA: TGCGCCAGCAGCGGGCCCATTACCAATTACGAGCAGTACTTC.

This clonotype was recorded many times. The chain carries TRBV12-3 or TRBV12-4 and TRBJ2-7, with 10 bases matching TRBD2. The junction had 6 bases not matched to a gene; V was cut back by 6 bases and J by 4 bases. The CDR3 sequence is 14 residues long. The CDR3 DNA reads TGTGCCAGCAGCCCTAGCGGGAGCGGGTACGAGCAGTACTTC. As protein: CASSPSGSGYEQYF.

The chain is built from TRBV6-1 and TRBJ1-1; the D gene is possibly TRBD1 (6 bases). Germline V lookup: CDR1 MNHNS, CDR2 SASEGT. This CDR3 region has 14 residues. With 6 bases removed from V and 3 bases from J, the gap between germline ends came to 14 bases. Here the CDR3 reads CASRGLDRDTEAFF. The CDR3 DNA sequence: TGTGCCAGCAGAGGACTGGACAGAGACACTGAAGCTTTCTTT.

The chain links TRBV2 to TRBJ1-2, with 7 nucleotides matching TRBD1. Germline CDR1 SNHLY, CDR2 FYNNEI. V was clipped by 4 bases and J by 4 bases; unmatched bases: 6. The CDR3 sequence is 14 residues long. The CDR3 sequence: CASSAYDRAYGYTF. DNA of the CDR3: TGTGCCAGCAGTGCTTACGACAGGGCCTATGGCTACACCTTC. Filled out from reference TRBV2 and TRBJ1-2, the complete variable domain reads EPEVTQTPSHQVTQMGQEVILRCVPISNHLYFYWYRQILGQKVEFLVSFYNNEISEKSEIFDDQFSVERPDGSNFTLKIRSTKLEDSAMYFCASSAYDRAYGYTFGSGTRLTVV.

This clonotype was seen ten or more times. The V and J genes are TRBV29-1 and TRBJ2-7, with 12 bases fitting TRBD2. This CDR3 is built from 14 residues. With V trimmed by 2 bases and J by 5 bases, 4 bases remained unmatched. Per the germline V gene, CDR1 is SQVTM and CDR2 is ANQGSEA. CDR3 bases: TGCAGCGTTGAACAGGGACTAGCGGGCAACGAGCAGTACTTC. Protein: CSVEQGLAGNEQYF.

V gene TRBV5-1 combines with J gene TRBJ1-2; 7 nucleotides agree with TRBD1. Germline V CDR1 and CDR2: SGHRS, YFSETQ. This CDR3 region has 14 residues. Losses at the gene ends were 1 base for V and 7 bases for J; bases not matched to a gene: 7. The CDR3 region is CASSLRPGGGGYTF. CDR3 nucleotide sequence: TGCGCCAGCAGCTTGCGGCCAGGGGGGGGTGGCTACACCTTC. Full variable domain (remainder filled in from reference TRBV5-1 and TRBJ1-2): KAGVTQTPRYLIKTRGQQVTLSCSPISGHRSVSWYQQTPGQGLQFLFEYFSETQRNKGNFPGRFSGRQFSNSRSEMNVSTLELGDSALYLCASSLRPGGGGYTFGSGTRLTVV.